The next 18 T cell receptor beta chains were all read from a single sample in a study of circulating CD8 cells and anti-PD-1 response in melanoma (dated by TCRdb to the early 2020s). The sequencer listed for this sample is NextSeq 500. The QIAseq Immune Repertoire RNA Library Kit, Human TCR Panel was used to prepare TCR libraries from around 15 ng of total RNA. TCRdb took the public reads, trimmed them with fastp at Q25, ran MiXCR for clone calling and kept in-frame beta chains. Rows with one shared CDR3 protein collapse into an entry with the most common genes and DNA. Here the sample has 950 to 1,300 distinct CDR3 sequences; 5.5% to 8% occur a single time. The ten largest make up approximately 10% of the sample. Using a BD FACSAria II cell sorter, four subsets defined by PD-1 and/or TIGIT were sorted from live CD3+CD8+TCRalphabeta+ cells. Here the sequenced sample was CD8+ T cells from PBMCs, taken at baseline or after one month of anti-PD-1 therapy (not recorded which). Source of these receptors: a human donor with melanoma.

Sample share makes this clonotype large (0.1 to 1%). The genes are TRBV27 and TRBJ2-1; no clear D. Per germline, CDR1 MNHEY and CDR2 SMNVEV (reference sequence). The CDR3 is 13 residues long. The CDR3 nucleotides read TGTGGTAGCAAGGATGTAGAATCCGGCGAGCAGTTCTTC. Translating gives CGSKDVESGEQFF.

This clonotype is medium-sized in the sample. The genes are TRBV6-2 or TRBV6-3 and TRBJ1-1; D ambiguous. The V end was cut by 6 bases, the J end by 0 bases, with 11 bases between. CDR3 length: 14 amino acids. Germline-derived CDR1 and CDR2 are MNHEY and SVGEGT. Here the CDR3 reads CASRPLGMNTEAFF. In DNA form, the CDR3 reads TGTGCCAGCAGACCCTTGGGAATGAACACTGAAGCTTTCTTT.

This clonotype is labeled as large (0.1 to 1%). The gene calls are TRBV4-1 and TRBJ2-3; 8 nucleotides line up with TRBD1. The CDR3 loop spans 19 amino acids. V lost 4 bases, J lost 3 bases, and 18 bases stayed unmatched. The germline CDR1 and CDR2 sequences are MGHRA and YSYEKL. The CDR3 protein is CASSPRGHMDRDGTDTQYF. The CDR3 coding sequence is TGCGCCAGCAGCCCCCGAGGGCACATGGACAGGGATGGAACAGATACGCAGTATTTT.

By sample share, this clonotype is medium-sized. The chain carries TRBV7-3 and TRBJ2-1; 9 bases line up with TRBD2. The V and J ends lost 5 bases and 0 bases, in that order; junction bases with no gene match: 2. The CDR3 totals 15 residues. From germline, CDR1 is SGHTA and CDR2 FQGTGA. The CDR3 bases are TGTGCCAGCAGCATTAGCGGGGGCTCCTACAATGAGCAGTTCTTC. This sequence encodes CASSISGGSYNEQFF.

This clonotype is deemed large. This rearrangement joins TRBV7-3 to TRBJ1-1; D remains unclear. Germline values: CDR1 SGHTA, CDR2 FQGTGA. V lost 5 bases, J lost 6 bases, and 19 bases lay in between. The CDR3 extends over 15 amino acids. The CDR3 DNA follows: TGTGCCAGCAGCCACCGGCCGGACGGGATGGCTGAAGCTTTCTTT. This translates into CASSHRPDGMAEAFF.

This clonotype counts as large. The V call is TRBV27, the J call TRBJ1-6; TRBD1 matches at 7 bases. CDR3 length: 13 residues. After removal of 5 bases from V and 13 bases from J, the junction contained 8 bases not matched to a gene. Germline V lookup: CDR1 MNHEY, CDR2 SMNVEV (reference sequence). This chain's CDR3 is CASSPLTGNPLHF. The CDR3 DNA reads TGTGCCAGCAGTCCCCTGACAGGGAATCCCCTCCACTTT.

This clonotype is medium-sized. V gene TRBV6-1 combines with J gene TRBJ2-7; D is unresolved. Germline loops: CDR1 MNHNS, CDR2 SASEGT. The CDR3 consists of 15 residues. V lost 2 bases, J lost 0 bases, and 11 bases lay in between. The CDR3 protein is CASSETPGSSYEQYF. CDR3 nucleotides: TGTGCCAGCAGTGAAACTCCAGGTTCCTCCTACGAGCAGTACTTC.

This clonotype is labeled as medium-sized (0.01 to 0.1%). For the CDR3, the DNA is TGTGCCAGCTGGGCCAGGGGATTTGGGGAGCTGTTTTTT. Translation: CASWARGFGELFF. The V gene is TRBV2, the J gene TRBJ2-2, with D tentatively TRBD1 (6 bases). Trimming took off 8 bases at V and 8 bases at J, with 15 bases between the two ends. Per germline, CDR1 SNHLY and CDR2 FYNNEI. The CDR3 has 13 amino acids.

This clonotype was seen just once. Being one base from a much bigger clone, this may be a read error. This chain links TRBV2 with TRBJ2-7, with D tentatively TRBD1 (6 bases). Trimming cost V 5 bases and J 4 bases, with 18 bases left between them. The CDR3 runs to 15 residues. Germline lookup yields CDR1 SNHLY and CDR2 FYNNEI. The CDR3 bases are TGTGCCAGCAGTAAAGTCGCAGGGGTCCTTTACGAGCAGTACTTC. It translates to CASSKVAGVLYEQYF.

Within the sample, this clonotype is large. This CDR3 reads CSARDFSGGSDTQYF. As DNA, the CDR3 is TGCAGTGCTAGAGACTTTAGCGGGGGCAGTGATACGCAGTATTTT. This sequence joins TRBV20-1 and TRBJ2-3; 9 nucleotides agree with TRBD2. V dropped 0 bases and J dropped 6; count of bases not matched to a gene: 7. The CDR3 runs 15 residues. In germline, CDR1 is DFQATT, CDR2 SNEGSKA (reference sequence).

By share, this clonotype ranks as medium-sized. V usage is TRBV28 and J usage is TRBJ2-7, with 9 nucleotides matching TRBD1. The V segment lost 2 bases and the J segment 3 bases; nucleotides outside the gene matches: 5. Germline loops: CDR1 MDHEN, CDR2 SYDVKM. This CDR3 has 15 amino acids. The CDR3: CASSLRTGDVYEQYF. For the CDR3, the DNA is TGTGCCAGCAGTTTAAGGACAGGGGATGTCTACGAGCAGTACTTC.

Judged by abundance, this clonotype is medium-sized. CDR3 amino acids: CASSGEGDTGELFF. The CDR3 bases are TGTGCCAGCAGTGGGGAGGGCGACACCGGGGAGCTGTTTTTT. The rearrangement uses TRBV25-1 and TRBJ2-2, with 7 nucleotides matching TRBD2. Germline CDR1 and CDR2: MGHDK and SYGVNS. The CDR3 spans 14 residues. V lost 4 bases and J lost 3; bases outside the gene matches: 2. The full variable domain, its missing parts supplied by reference TRBV25-1 and TRBJ2-2, is EADIYQTPRYLVIGTGKKITLECSQTMGHDKMYWYQQDPGMELHLIHYSYGVNSTEKGDLSSESTVSRIRTEHFPLTLESARPSHTSQYLCASSGEGDTGELFFGEGSRLTVL.

This clonotype is deemed medium-sized. The chain carries TRBV25-1 and TRBJ2-7; 7 bases align to TRBD1. Germline-derived CDR1 and CDR2 are MGHDK and SYGVNS. The CDR3 runs to 17 residues. The trim removed 2 bases at V and 6 bases at J, leaving 16 bases unmatched. CDR3 loop: CASSETPRQGGSSEQYF. CDR3 coding DNA: TGTGCCAGCAGTGAAACACCCAGACAGGGCGGTTCGTCCGAGCAGTACTTC.

Judged by abundance, this clonotype is large (0.1 to 1%). This sequence joins TRBV5-8 and TRBJ2-7, with unresolved D. CDR1 is SGHTS and CDR2 is YDEGEE in the germline V gene. This CDR3 has 13 residues. Trimming removed 4 bases at V and 0 bases at J, with 8 bases between. In nucleotides, the CDR3 is TGTGCCAGCAGCCTAGGGTACTCCTACGAGCAGTACTTC. As protein: CASSLGYSYEQYF.

This clonotype is classed as medium-sized. The chain carries TRBV7-2 and TRBJ2-7; perhaps TRBD1 as D (5 bases). The germline V gene encodes CDR1 SGHTA and CDR2 FQGNSA. Trimming took 2 bases from V and 3 from J, leaving 11 bases between them. The CDR3 runs 14 residues. The CDR3 DNA reads as TGTGCCAGCAGCTTATGGGGCTCCAACTACGAGCAGTACTTC. Its translation is CASSLWGSNYEQYF.

This clonotype is judged large. V is TRBV4-1 and J is TRBJ2-5; 7 bases line up with TRBD1. V was clipped by 0 bases and J by 0 bases; unmatched bases: 7. The CDR3 is 17 residues long. CDR1 is MGHRA, CDR2 YSYEKL, per germline. This CDR3 reads CASSQDGTVTYQETQYF. DNA for the CDR3: TGCGCCAGCAGCCAAGATGGGACAGTGACTTACCAAGAGACCCAGTACTTC.

In this sample, this clonotype is large. The rearrangement links TRBV5-4 to TRBJ2-2; 9 bases are shared with TRBD2. From germline, CDR1 is SGHNT and CDR2 YYREEE (reference sequence). The J segment lost 5 bases and the V segment lost 7 bases, leaving 9 bases of the junction unmatched. The CDR3 spans 15 residues. The CDR3 spells CASESGGPGTGELFF. The DNA of the CDR3 is TGTGCCAGCGAAAGCGGGGGGCCAGGAACCGGGGAGCTGTTTTTT.

This clonotype is labeled large. V is TRBV28 and J is TRBJ2-7, with D unresolved. V gave up 2 bases and J gave up 3 bases, with 5 bases separating them. CDR1 MDHEN and CDR2 SYDVKM come from the germline V gene. The CDR3 is 12 residues long. The CDR3 spells CASSLTVYEQYF. The CDR3 coding sequence is TGTGCCAGCAGTTTAACGGTCTACGAGCAGTACTTC.